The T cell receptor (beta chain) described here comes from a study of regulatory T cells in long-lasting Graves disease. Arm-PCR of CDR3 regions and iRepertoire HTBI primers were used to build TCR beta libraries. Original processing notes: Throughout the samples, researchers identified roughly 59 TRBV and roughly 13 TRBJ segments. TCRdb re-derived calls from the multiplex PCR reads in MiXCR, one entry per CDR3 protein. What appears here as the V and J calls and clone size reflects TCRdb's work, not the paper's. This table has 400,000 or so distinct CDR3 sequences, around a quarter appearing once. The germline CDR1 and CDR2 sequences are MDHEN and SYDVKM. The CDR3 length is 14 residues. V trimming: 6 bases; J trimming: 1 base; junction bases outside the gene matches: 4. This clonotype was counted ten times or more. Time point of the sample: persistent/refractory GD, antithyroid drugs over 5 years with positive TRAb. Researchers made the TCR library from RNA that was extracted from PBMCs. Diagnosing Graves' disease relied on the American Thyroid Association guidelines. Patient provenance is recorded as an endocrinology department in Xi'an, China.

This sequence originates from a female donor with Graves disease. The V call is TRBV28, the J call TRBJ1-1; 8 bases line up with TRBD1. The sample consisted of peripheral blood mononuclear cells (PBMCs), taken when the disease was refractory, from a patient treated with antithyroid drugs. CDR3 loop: CASRLTGENTEAFF. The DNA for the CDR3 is TGTGCCAGCAGACTGACAGGGGAGAACACTGAAGCTTTCTTT.